The clone carrying this T cell receptor beta chain was seen at least ten times. Its target is not known. One entry per CDR3 protein results from TCRdb running MiXCR on the 5' RACE reads. The table has over 55,000 distinct CDR3 sequences, 2.5% seen once. The data were obtained in a study of neurological immune-mediated disorders. On the study more broadly: The study included approximately 34 multiple sclerosis patients, approximately 30 relapsing-remitting and 3 secondary progressive. Study-wide results and caveats: The level of TCR clonal expansion was highest in patients with HTLV-1-associated myelopathy and lowest in multiple sclerosis, where it fell below the level seen in healthy controls.

Losses at the gene ends were 2 bases for V and 5 bases for J; bases not matched to a gene: 5. Germline-derived CDR1 and CDR2 are MNHEY and SMNVEV (reference sequence). There are 14 residues in the CDR3. The rearrangement links TRBV27 to TRBJ2-5; 7 nucleotides match TRBD1. Sequencing used PBMCs. The TCR sequence derives from a man in his fifties with multiple sclerosis. CDR3 in amino acids: CASSLRTGWETQYF. CDR3 bases: TGTGCCAGCAGTTTACGGACAGGATGGGAGACCCAGTACTTC.